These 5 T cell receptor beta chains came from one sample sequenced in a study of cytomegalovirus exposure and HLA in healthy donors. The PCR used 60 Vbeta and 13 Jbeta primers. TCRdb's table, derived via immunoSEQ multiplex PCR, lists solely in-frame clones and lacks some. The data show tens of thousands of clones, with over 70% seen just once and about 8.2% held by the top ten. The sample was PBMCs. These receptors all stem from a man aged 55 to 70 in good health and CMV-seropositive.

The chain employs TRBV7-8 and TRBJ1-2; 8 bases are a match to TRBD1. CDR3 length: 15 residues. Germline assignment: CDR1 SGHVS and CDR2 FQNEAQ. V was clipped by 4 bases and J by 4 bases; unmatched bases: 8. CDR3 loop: CASSSTWDRSYGYTF. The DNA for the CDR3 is TGTGCCAGCAGCTCGACTTGGGACAGGAGCTATGGCTACACCTTC.

DNA of the CDR3: TGTGCCAGCAGCCCCCGACAGGGTGGCACAGATACGCAGTATTTT. Its translation: CASSPRQGGTDTQYF. This chain connects TRBV11-2 to TRBJ2-3; 7 nucleotides line up with TRBD1. The junction had 6 bases not matched to a gene; V was cut back by 5 bases and J by 1 base. Germline V gene sequence: CDR1 SGHAT, CDR2 FQNNGV. This CDR3 has 15 residues.

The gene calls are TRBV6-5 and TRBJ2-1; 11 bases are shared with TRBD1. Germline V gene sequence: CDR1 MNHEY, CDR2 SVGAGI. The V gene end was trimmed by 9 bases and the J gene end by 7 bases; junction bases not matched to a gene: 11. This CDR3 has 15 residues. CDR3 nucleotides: TGTGCCAGTAGGAAGGGGGGGACAGGGGGTAATGAGCAGTTCTTC. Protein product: CASRKGGTGGNEQFF.

Here the CDR3 DNA reads TGTGCCAGCAGTGAAGACCGGCGGGAAGACACCATATATTTT. Its translation: CASSEDRREDTIYF. The rearrangement links TRBV6-1 to TRBJ1-3; D not resolved. The V gene's germline CDR1 is MNHNS and CDR2 SASEGT. CDR3 size: 14 residues. Trimming stripped 1 base from V and 8 bases from J, with 12 bases between.

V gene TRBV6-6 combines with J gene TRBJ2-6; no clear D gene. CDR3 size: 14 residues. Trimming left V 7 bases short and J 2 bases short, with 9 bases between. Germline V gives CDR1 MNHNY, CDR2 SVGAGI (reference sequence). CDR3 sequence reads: CASIQRAGANVLTF. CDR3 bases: TGTGCCAGCATTCAACGGGCTGGGGCCAACGTCCTGACTTTC.